This T cell receptor beta chain is from a study of blood T cell repertoires in COVID-19. Study overall: Whether acute or convalescent, the COVID-19 samples came from the United States, Italy and Spain.

Assay used: immunoSEQ multiplex PCR; TCRdb lists only in-frame clones, some missing. The sample has over 250,000 clones, approximately 83% seen once; the top ten hold around 10%. This clone was observed a few times. Material for sequencing was peripheral blood. The clonotype was recovered from a woman aged 50 to 60 who had recovered from COVID-19.

The CDR3 DNA sequence: TGTGCCAGCAGTTTGGTAAGCAGGACAGATACGCAGTATTTT. Translated: CASSLVSRTDTQYF. This chain joins TRBV27 and TRBJ2-3; D gene uncertain. V was shortened by 3 bases and J by 3 bases, with 10 bases between the two germline ends. The CDR3 totals 14 residues. The germline V gene encodes CDR1 MNHEY and CDR2 SMNVEV (reference sequence).